These 31 T cell receptor beta chains were all obtained from the same sample, sequenced in a study of OX40 agonist ivuxolimab in advanced cancers. Data came from immunoSEQ multiplex PCR; TCRdb stores just in-frame clones and leaves some out. Here the sample spans about 52,000 clones, approximately 92% being singletons. The source material was CD4+ or CD8+ T cells sorted from blood, sampled in a trial of the OX40 agonist ivuxolimab. Receptor source: an adult with an advanced solid tumor such as melanoma, head and neck, liver or kidney cancer.

This clone was picked up one time. This chain connects TRBV11-2 to TRBJ2-3, with no clear D. With 5 bases removed from V and 2 bases from J, the gap between germline ends came to 5 bases. Germline lookup yields CDR1 SGHAT and CDR2 FQNNGV. There are 12 residues in the CDR3. The CDR3, as DNA: TGTGCCAGCAGCACCTTCACAGATACGCAGTATTTT. Translating gives CASSTFTDTQYF.

The gene calls are TRBV29-1 and TRBJ1-2; 7 nucleotides match TRBD1. With 4 bases clipped from V and 6 bases from J, the junction kept 8 bases outside the gene matches. CDR3 length: 13 amino acids. CDR1 and CDR2 (germline): SQVTM, ANQGSEA. The CDR3 protein is CSVGGGELNGYTF. CDR3 in DNA: TGCAGCGTTGGAGGGGGCGAGTTGAATGGCTACACCTTC.

The chain recombines TRBV27 with TRBJ2-3; D not resolved. Trimming cost V 4 bases and J 1 base, with 3 bases left between them. Per the germline V gene, CDR1 is MNHEY and CDR2 is SMNVEV (reference sequence). This CDR3 has 12 amino acids. The CDR3 sequence is CASSWGTDTQYF. DNA for the CDR3: TGTGCCAGCAGTTGGGGCACAGATACGCAGTATTTT.

This sequence joins TRBV28 and TRBJ1-2; possible D gene TRBD1, 6 bases. The CDR3 has 14 amino acids. Germline values: CDR1 MDHEN, CDR2 SYDVKM. Between the trimmed V and J ends, which lost 4 bases and 8 bases, there was a span of 17 bases. The CDR3 reads CASSSDSLGVGYTF. Here the CDR3 DNA reads TGTGCCAGCAGTTCGGACAGCCTAGGGGTCGGCTACACCTTC.

The chain has TRBV5-6 and TRBJ2-1; the D call may be TRBD1 or TRBD2 (7 bases each). CDR3 length: 15 residues. Trimming pared 3 bases from V and 11 bases from J, leaving 21 bases between. Germline V gives CDR1 SGHDT, CDR2 YYEEEE. The DNA for the CDR3 is TGTGCCAGCAGCTCGGGCGGCAGGGGGAGCGGGAAGCAGTTCTTC. It encodes CASSSGGRGSGKQFF.

This chain connects TRBV27 to TRBJ2-5, with a weak D call TRBD1 (7 bases). The CDR3 length is 14 residues. Trimming took off 3 bases at V and 5 bases at J, with 13 bases between the two ends. Germline values: CDR1 MNHEY, CDR2 SMNVEV (reference sequence). The CDR3 sequence is CASSFHRGGETQYF. CDR3 coding DNA: TGTGCCAGCAGTTTTCACAGGGGAGGTGAGACCCAGTACTTC.

This clone has just one count. The chain joins TRBV7-9 to TRBJ2-5; 10 nucleotides match TRBD1. The J segment lost 3 bases and the V segment lost 1 base, leaving 2 bases of the junction unmatched. The CDR3 is 15 amino acids. Per germline, CDR1 SEHNR and CDR2 FQNEAQ (reference sequence). CDR3 bases: TGTGCCAGCAGCTTAGGGGACAGGGGAGAAGAGACCCAGTACTTC. Translated: CASSLGDRGEETQYF.

This sequence joins TRBV7-9 and TRBJ1-4, with 9 bases fitting TRBD1. The CDR3 runs to 15 residues. Per germline, CDR1 SEHNR and CDR2 FQNEAQ (reference sequence). The V gene end was trimmed by 1 base and the J gene end by 6 bases; junction bases not matched to a gene: 3. CDR3 nucleotides: TGTGCCAGCAGCTTAGTAGGACAGGGGTATGAAAAACTGTTTTTT. Protein: CASSLVGQGYEKLFF. The full variable domain, with the rest looked up from reference TRBV7-9 and TRBJ1-4, is DTGVSQNPRHKITKRGQNVTFRCDPISEHNRLYWYRQTLGQGPEFLTYFQNEAQLEKSRLLSDRFSAERPKGSFSTLEIQRTEQGDSAMYLCASSLVGQGYEKLFFGSGTQLSVL.

V is TRBV6-4 and J is TRBJ2-5, with D possibly being TRBD1 or TRBD2 (5 bases each). The germline V gene has CDR1 MRHNA and CDR2 SNTAGT. This CDR3 region has 15 residues. V was cut by 4 bases and J by 4 bases, with 16 bases left in between. CDR3 residues: CASSGYRGVPETQYF. The CDR3 DNA follows: TGTGCCAGCAGTGGGTATAGAGGGGTCCCAGAGACCCAGTACTTC.

Only one count was recorded for this clone. The gene calls are TRBV13 and TRBJ2-1, with 8 bases fitting TRBD1. The CDR3 sequence is 15 residues long. Germline V gene sequence: CDR1 PRHDT, CDR2 FYEKMQ (reference sequence). V trimming: 5 bases; J trimming: 1 base; junction bases outside the gene matches: 4. The CDR3 here is CASSLGTGSYNEQFF. In nucleotides, the CDR3 is TGTGCCAGCAGCCTTGGGACAGGTTCCTACAATGAGCAGTTCTTC.

The chain carries TRBV27 and TRBJ2-7; perhaps TRBD1 as D (5 bases). The CDR3 has 14 amino acids. Germline V gene data show CDR1 as MNHEY and CDR2 as SMNVEV (reference sequence). Trimming stripped 2 bases from V and 2 bases from J, with 10 bases between. The CDR3 DNA reads as TGTGCCAGCAGTTTACGGCAGGGCCCCTACGAGCAGTACTTC. The encoded protein is CASSLRQGPYEQYF.

The gene calls are TRBV11-2 and TRBJ2-7; 9 bases agree with TRBD1. CDR1 and CDR2 from the germline V gene are SGHAT and FQNNGV. V lost 5 bases, J lost 1 base, and 6 bases stayed unmatched. The CDR3 totals 15 residues. The CDR3 bases are TGTGCCAGCAGCACCCGACAGGGGGGTTCCTACGAGCAGTACTTC. It specifies CASSTRQGGSYEQYF.

In its sample, this clone was seen once. The J gene is TRBJ2-7, the V gene TRBV27; 7 nucleotides match TRBD1. The ends lost 6 bases at V and 5 bases at J; junction bases unmatched: 10. CDR1 and CDR2 (germline): MNHEY, SMNVEV (reference sequence). The CDR3 is 14 amino acids. The CDR3 bases are TGTGCCAGCAGACGACAGGGTTCGGGGAACGAGCAGTACTTC. Translation: CASRRQGSGNEQYF.

This clone was recorded only once. This sequence joins TRBV5-1 and TRBJ2-7; a weak D match, TRBD2 (6 bases). The CDR3 has 14 residues. Germline V gene lookup returns CDR1 SGHRS and CDR2 YFSETQ. V lost 0 bases and J 3 bases, leaving 10 bases between the germline ends. DNA of the CDR3: TGCGCCAGCAGCTTGGGTCAGGGAGGCTACGAGCAGTACTTC. Protein product: CASSLGQGGYEQYF.

This chain links TRBV28 with TRBJ2-4; 8 bases are shared with TRBD1. V trimming: 6 bases; J trimming: 1 base; junction bases outside the gene matches: 11. Germline V gene sequence: CDR1 MDHEN, CDR2 SYDVKM. This CDR3 region has 17 residues. Here the CDR3 reads CASSTLDRGKAKNIQYF. CDR3 in DNA: TGTGCCAGCAGCACCCTCGACAGGGGTAAGGCCAAAAACATTCAGTACTTC.

This chain links TRBV28 with TRBJ2-5; possible D gene TRBD1, 6 bases. Germline CDR1 MDHEN, CDR2 SYDVKM. Trimming removed 4 bases from V and 1 base from J, with 10 bases in between. This CDR3 is built from 14 residues. For the CDR3, the DNA is TGTGCCAGCAGTTGGGACACCTTCCAAGAGACCCAGTACTTC. As protein: CASSWDTFQETQYF.

This chain uses TRBV5-8 with TRBJ1-1, with D possibly TRBD1 on 6 matching bases. The CDR3 runs to 15 residues. CDR1 and CDR2 from the germline V gene are SGHTS and YDEGEE. V was clipped by 7 bases and J by 0 bases, with 16 bases between them. CDR3 nucleotides: TGTGCCAGCGGGGGCGGGGCCGTACTGAACACTGAAGCTTTCTTT. Protein: CASGGGAVLNTEAFF.

This sequence joins TRBV4-3 and TRBJ2-7, with TRBD1 identical over 7 bases. The CDR3 loop spans 16 amino acids. Unmatched junction bases numbered 5, after V lost 0 bases and J lost 0 bases. Germline CDR1 is LGHNA and CDR2 is YSLEER. The CDR3 region is CASSQDSRGYSYEQYF. CDR3 coding DNA: TGCGCCAGCAGCCAAGATAGCAGGGGGTACTCCTACGAGCAGTACTTC.

The chain combines TRBV6-5 with TRBJ2-7, with D perhaps TRBD1 (5 bases). The CDR3 runs 14 residues. V gave up 5 bases and J gave up 4 bases, with 15 bases separating them. Germline V lookup: CDR1 MNHEY, CDR2 SVGAGI. CDR3 bases: TGTGCCAGCAGTCCGTTTCAGGGTGGGTACGAGCAGTACTTC. This translates into CASSPFQGGYEQYF.

This clone was observed a single time. The chain employs TRBV4-3 and TRBJ2-1, with 7 bases that match TRBD2. The CDR3 is 14 amino acids. The V and J ends lost 3 bases and 3 bases, in that order; junction bases with no gene match: 2. The germline V gene has CDR1 LGHNA and CDR2 YSLEER. The CDR3 here is CASSQGLRYNEQFF. For the CDR3, the DNA is TGCGCCAGCAGCCAGGGACTACGCTACAATGAGCAGTTCTTC.

The rearrangement links TRBV7-2 to TRBJ2-1; no reliable D call. CDR1 and CDR2 (germline): SGHTA, FQGNSA. There are 12 residues in the CDR3. Trimming left V 5 bases short and J 5 bases short, with 7 bases between. CDR3 sequence (DNA): TGTGCCAGCAGCCTAGGACACAATGAGCAGTTCTTC. This sequence encodes CASSLGHNEQFF.

In its sample, this clone was seen once. J is TRBJ2-2 and V is TRBV4-3; 13 bases agree with TRBD2. The CDR3 is 18 residues long. Germline CDR1 LGHNA, CDR2 YSLEER. J gave up 7 bases and V 3 bases, and 11 bases lay outside the gene matches. CDR3 region: CASSQDGGLAGAGGELFF. The CDR3 nucleotides are TGCGCCAGCAGCCAGGACGGAGGACTAGCGGGAGCAGGCGGGGAGCTGTTTTTT.

This rearrangement joins TRBV10-3 to TRBJ1-2; no clear D. The CDR3 has 16 residues. Germline V gene lookup returns CDR1 ENHRY and CDR2 SYGVKD. Trimming cost V 0 bases and J 0 bases, with 11 bases left between them. CDR3 amino acids: CAISESGFQTNYGYTF. In DNA, the CDR3 is TGTGCCATCAGTGAGTCGGGGTTCCAAACTAACTATGGCTACACCTTC.

The V and J genes are TRBV28 and TRBJ2-7, with TRBD2 as a possible D gene (6 bases). CDR1 and CDR2 from the germline V gene are MDHEN and SYDVKM. The CDR3 spans 14 residues. V was shortened by 4 bases and J by 3 bases, with 13 bases between the two germline ends. CDR3 sequence reads: CASSWIREDYEQYF. The DNA for the CDR3 is TGTGCCAGCAGTTGGATCAGGGAGGACTACGAGCAGTACTTC.

The V call is TRBV27, the J call TRBJ2-3; D may correspond to TRBD1 or TRBD2 (5 bases each). Looked up from germline, CDR1 is MNHEY and CDR2 is SMNVEV (reference sequence). Trimming took off 5 bases at V and 6 bases at J, with 18 bases between the two ends. The CDR3 length is 15 residues. This CDR3 is CASSTRGVLKDTQYF. The CDR3 bases are TGTGCCAGCAGTACCAGAGGGGTGCTAAAGGATACGCAGTATTTT.

This clone appeared a single time. The chain carries TRBV7-6 and TRBJ1-2, with a possible D match to TRBD1 (5 bases). The CDR3 contains 13 residues. Germline CDR1 is SGHVS and CDR2 is FNYEAQ. The V end lost 4 bases, the J end lost 4 bases, and 10 bases lay between the germline ends. CDR3 in amino acids: CASSSHDSYGYTF. In DNA, the CDR3 is TGTGCCAGCAGCTCACACGACAGCTATGGCTACACCTTC.

The chain carries TRBV7-6 and TRBJ2-7; 15 positions agree with TRBD2. In germline, CDR1 is SGHVS, CDR2 FNYEAQ. This CDR3 region has 17 residues. V was pared by 4 bases and J by 3 bases, with 7 bases of the junction left unmatched. The CDR3 region has the DNA TGTGCCAGCAGCTCGGGACTAGCGGGAGGTCTTTTCTACGAGCAGTACTTC. This gives the protein CASSSGLAGGLFYEQYF.

The CDR3 region has the DNA TGTGCCAGCAGCTTAGACTTAACCTACGAGCAGTACTTC. This sequence encodes CASSLDLTYEQYF. The genes are TRBV7-2 and TRBJ2-7; D remains ambiguous. CDR3 length equals 13 residues. The V end was cut by 1 base, the J end by 2 bases, with 6 bases between. Germline V gene sequence: CDR1 SGHTA, CDR2 FQGNSA.

V usage is TRBV28 and J usage is TRBJ2-5; D uncertain. The germline V gene encodes CDR1 MDHEN and CDR2 SYDVKM. This CDR3 spans 15 amino acids. V was pared by 3 bases and J by 2 bases, with 13 bases between. The DNA for the CDR3 is TGTGCCAGCAGTTTTCTAGACCGTATTCAAGAGACCCAGTACTTC. It specifies CASSFLDRIQETQYF.

The chain combines TRBV30 with TRBJ2-5; 11 nucleotides align to TRBD2. The J call may be incorrect, as the DNA end agrees better with TRBJ2-7. Germline CDR1 reads GTSNPN; CDR2 reads SVGIG (reference sequence). The CDR3 is made up of 13 amino acids. As DNA, the CDR3 is TGTGCCTATAGGACTAGCGGGCACTACGAGCAGTACTTC. Translation: CAYRTSGHYEQYF.

The chain joins TRBV30 to TRBJ1-2, with 7 positions matching TRBD1. The germline V gene has CDR1 GTSNPN and CDR2 SVGIG (reference sequence). The junction had 6 bases not matched to a gene; V was cut back by 6 bases and J by 2 bases. This CDR3 spans 13 amino acids. Here the CDR3 reads CACRDRLNYGYTF. The CDR3 region has the DNA TGTGCCTGCCGGGACAGACTAAACTATGGCTACACCTTC. The full variable domain, rest sourced from reference TRBV30 and TRBJ1-2, is SQTIHQWPATLVQPVGSPLSLECTVEGTSNPNLYWYRQAAGRGLQLLFYSVGIGQISSEVPQNLSASRPQDRQFILSSKKLLLSDSGFYLCACRDRLNYGYTFGSGTRLTVV.